The 29 T cell receptor beta chains given below trace back to one sample, sequenced in a study of T cell responses to AZD1222 COVID-19 vaccine. The assay was immunoSEQ multiplex PCR, and TCRdb's table has in-frame clones only and misses some. The sample holds some 96,000 clones, nearly 90% seen once. The specimen comprised peripheral blood, sampled on day 0 of AZD1222 vaccination. Every receptor here comes from an adult in good health.

The rearrangement uses TRBV9 and TRBJ1-3; D is uncertain. From germline, CDR1 is SGDLS and CDR2 YYNGEE. CDR3 length: 17 amino acids. V was clipped by 4 bases and J by 0 bases, with 17 bases between them. Written as DNA, the CDR3 is TGTGCCAGCAGCCCGGGGATCTCCGGATTCTCTGGAAACACCATATATTTT. Residues: CASSPGISGFSGNTIYF.

The V and J genes are TRBV27 and TRBJ1-2, with 10 positions matching TRBD1. The length of the CDR3 is 16 residues. Germline-derived CDR1 and CDR2 are MNHEY and SMNVEV (reference sequence). V was clipped by 5 bases and J by 9 bases; unmatched bases: 15. CDR3 sequence: CASSPQRQGAGVSYTF. CDR3 DNA: TGTGCCAGCAGTCCTCAGAGACAGGGGGCTGGCGTAAGCTACACCTTC.

DNA for the CDR3: TGTGCCAGCAGCTTAGGCCCCAACCCAAATCAGCCCCAGCATTTT. Translating it yields CASSLGPNPNQPQHF. The rearrangement links TRBV11-2 to TRBJ1-5; D ambiguous. This CDR3 has 15 residues. The ends were cut back, 1 base at V and 4 bases at J, with 11 bases in the middle. Germline CDR1 reads SGHAT; CDR2 reads FQNNGV.

The rearrangement uses TRBV4-1 and TRBJ2-5; no clear D gene. The CDR3 spans 13 residues. Per the germline V gene, CDR1 is MGHRA and CDR2 is YSYEKL. V lost 0 bases and J 2 bases, leaving 4 bases between the germline ends. The CDR3 region is CASSQEPQETQYF. The CDR3, as DNA: TGCGCCAGCAGCCAAGAGCCTCAAGAGACCCAGTACTTC.

The J gene is TRBJ2-2, the V gene TRBV4-3, with TRBD1 matching over 9 bases. Germline V CDR1 and CDR2: LGHNA, YSLEER. V trimming: 6 bases; J trimming: 7 bases; junction bases outside the gene matches: 6. This CDR3 contains 14 residues. This chain's CDR3 is CASRRDRDVGELFF. The CDR3 DNA sequence: TGCGCCAGCAGAAGGGACAGGGACGTCGGGGAGCTGTTTTTT.

The rearrangement uses TRBV9 and TRBJ2-3; D is ambiguous. The CDR3 sequence is 13 residues long. With 4 bases removed from V and 3 bases from J, the gap between germline ends came to 9 bases. CDR1 and CDR2 from the germline V gene are SGDLS and YYNGEE. The CDR3: CASSLTRTDTQYF. CDR3 coding DNA: TGTGCCAGCAGCCTCACCAGGACAGATACGCAGTATTTT.

The V and J genes are TRBV30 and TRBJ1-4, with D unresolved. CDR1 and CDR2 (germline): GTSNPN, SVGIG (reference sequence). V was trimmed by 7 bases and J by 0 bases, leaving 9 bases between them. The CDR3 contains 13 residues. CDR3 coding DNA: TGTGCCTACTCGGGGTCAACTAATGAAAAACTGTTTTTT. It encodes CAYSGSTNEKLFF.

The CDR3 region has the DNA TGTGCCAGCTGTTTTAGTTCAAATCAGCCCCAGCATTTT. This translates into CASCFSSNQPQHF. V gene TRBV2 combines with J gene TRBJ1-5; D is uncertain. The CDR3 totals 13 residues. The V and J ends lost 8 bases and 4 bases respectively, with 12 bases between them. Germline CDR1 is SNHLY and CDR2 is FYNNEI.

The rearrangement uses TRBV10-1 and TRBJ2-7; the D is unclear. V was pared by 4 bases and J by 1 base, with 8 bases between. The CDR3 covers 13 residues. Germline assignment: CDR1 WNHNN and CDR2 SYGVQD (reference sequence). The DNA for the CDR3 is TGCGCCAGCAGTGCGGGTTTTTCCTACGAGCAGTACTTC. Residues: CASSAGFSYEQYF.

The chain links TRBV21-1 to TRBJ1-6; the table calls TRBD1, which could not be checked here. TRBV21-1 is an annotated pseudogene. The CDR3 length is 16 residues. The CDR3 sequence: CASSLRKGQVNSPLHF. As DNA, the CDR3 is TGTGCCAGCAGCCTTCGAAAAGGACAAGTTAATTCACCCCTCCACTTT.

This clone is a singleton in its sample. This chain uses TRBV6-5 with TRBJ1-1, with TRBD1 as a possible D gene (6 bases). The CDR3 totals 15 residues. The germline CDR1 and CDR2 sequences are MNHEY and SVGAGI. The ends were cut back, 6 bases at V and 1 base at J, with 15 bases in the middle. The CDR3 protein is CASSPLGTTNTEAFF. CDR3 DNA: TGTGCCAGCAGCCCCCTCGGGACAACGAACACTGAAGCTTTCTTT.

The chain carries TRBV7-2 and TRBJ1-6; no clear D. There are 12 residues in the CDR3. The V gene's germline CDR1 is SGHTA and CDR2 FQGNSA. V lost 3 bases to trimming and J lost 8 bases, with 5 bases between them. CDR3 loop: CASSFLDSPLHF. The CDR3, as DNA: TGTGCCAGCAGCTTCCTAGATTCACCCCTCCACTTT.

V and J are TRBV7-9 and TRBJ2-5; D gene unclear. The V and J ends lost 5 bases and 0 bases respectively, with 10 bases between them. Germline assignment: CDR1 SEHNR and CDR2 FQNEAQ (reference sequence). The CDR3 is made up of 14 amino acids. The DNA for the CDR3 is TGTGCCAGCAGCCTGACACAGTACCAAGAGACCCAGTACTTC. This sequence encodes CASSLTQYQETQYF.

This clone was seen only a few times. This chain uses TRBV19 with TRBJ2-7; 8 nucleotides agree with TRBD2. CDR1 is LNHDA and CDR2 is SQIVND in the germline V gene (reference sequence). The CDR3 has 15 amino acids. V shed 5 bases, J shed 3 bases, and the junction held 9 bases outside the gene matches. CDR3 in DNA: TGTGCCAGTAGTCCGATTCTAGCGGGCGACTACGAGCAGTACTTC. Translation: CASSPILAGDYEQYF.

The V and J genes are TRBV28 and TRBJ1-6; 10 nucleotides match TRBD1. The CDR3 covers 17 residues. Trimming at V came to 2 bases and at J to 7 bases, leaving 8 bases not matched to a gene. Germline V gives CDR1 MDHEN, CDR2 SYDVKM. The CDR3 bases are TGTGCCAGCAGTTTAGTATCCGGGACAGGGGCCAATTCACCCCTCCACTTT. This sequence encodes CASSLVSGTGANSPLHF. Based on the CDR3 plus reference TRBV28 and TRBJ1-6, the full variable domain is DVKVTQSSRYLVKRTGEKVFLECVQDMDHENMFWYRQDPGLGLRLIYFSYDVKMKEKGDIPEGYSVSREKKERFSLILESASTNQTSMYLCASSLVSGTGANSPLHFGNGTRLTVT.

The chain combines TRBV6-5 with TRBJ1-3, with D perhaps TRBD1 (6 bases). The V gene lost 7 bases and the J gene lost 2 bases, with 12 bases spanning the gap. The germline CDR1 and CDR2 sequences are MNHEY and SVGAGI. The CDR3 is made up of 14 amino acids. CDR3 sequence reads: CASKIQGPGNTIYF. In nucleotides, the CDR3 is TGTGCCAGCAAAATACAGGGACCTGGAAACACCATATATTTT.

The gene calls are TRBV29-1 and TRBJ1-2; D unresolved. Trimming took off 6 bases at V and 2 bases at J, with 19 bases between the two ends. The germline V gene has CDR1 SQVTM and CDR2 ANQGSEA. This CDR3 contains 15 residues. The DNA of the CDR3 is TGCAGCGTCACAGCGGAACTAAAGAGCAACTATGGCTACACCTTC. Its protein is CSVTAELKSNYGYTF.

The chain recombines TRBV5-4 with TRBJ1-1; D is uncertain. CDR1 is SGHNT and CDR2 is YYREEE in the germline V gene (reference sequence). This CDR3 has 15 residues. V lost 4 bases to trimming and J lost 0 bases, with 13 bases between them. The CDR3 DNA reads TGTGCCAGCAGCATCCGGGGTCCCGTGAACACTGAAGCTTTCTTT. Translating it yields CASSIRGPVNTEAFF.

This clone was detected only a few times. This chain uses TRBV19 with TRBJ1-2; 9 bases map to TRBD1. CDR1 LNHDA and CDR2 SQIVND come from the germline V gene (reference sequence). J gave up 8 bases and V 6 bases, and 13 bases lay outside the gene matches. The length of the CDR3 is 15 residues. The CDR3 nucleotides read TGTGCCAGTAGCCCTTTGGGCCCGACAGGGGGAGGCTACACCTTC. Translating gives CASSPLGPTGGGYTF.

The chain recombines TRBV29-1 with TRBJ1-2; TRBD1 is a possible D gene (5 bases). V was trimmed by 5 bases and J by 3 bases, leaving 13 bases between them. The V gene's germline CDR1 is SQVTM and CDR2 ANQGSEA. This CDR3 is built from 13 residues. The CDR3 protein is CSVLTGTDYGYTF. The CDR3 DNA sequence: TGCAGCGTTCTCACCGGGACCGACTATGGCTACACCTTC.

The chain combines TRBV4-1 with TRBJ1-5, with 9 bases matching TRBD1. V lost 4 bases and J lost 0; bases outside the gene matches: 10. CDR1 and CDR2 from the germline V gene are MGHRA and YSYEKL. CDR3 size: 18 residues. The CDR3 region has the DNA TGCGCCAGCAGCCCAGCGTCCGGGACAGGGTATAGCAATCAGCCCCAGCATTTT. It encodes CASSPASGTGYSNQPQHF.

V gene TRBV2 combines with J gene TRBJ1-5; D is perhaps TRBD1 (5 bases). The germline V gene encodes CDR1 SNHLY and CDR2 FYNNEI. Trimming took 5 bases from V and 4 from J, leaving 9 bases between them. This CDR3 has 13 amino acids. CDR3 nucleotide sequence: TGTGCCAGCAGTCCTCAGGGAAATCAGCCCCAGCATTTT. This translates into CASSPQGNQPQHF.

The chain joins TRBV11-1 to TRBJ2-2; 8 nucleotides match TRBD2. CDR3 size: 16 residues. After removal of 1 base from V and 0 bases from J, the junction contained 1 base not matched to a gene. The germline gives CDR1 SGHAT, CDR2 FQDESV (reference sequence). The CDR3 reads CASSLEAGANTGELFF. Here the CDR3 DNA reads TGTGCCAGCAGCTTAGAAGCGGGGGCGAACACCGGGGAGCTGTTTTTT.

V gene TRBV19 combines with J gene TRBJ2-3, with 7 bases identical to TRBD1. From germline, CDR1 is LNHDA and CDR2 SQIVND (reference sequence). There are 14 residues in the CDR3. Trimming took 7 bases from V and 1 from J; bases not matched to a gene: 5. Here the CDR3 DNA reads TGTGCCAGTACTATGGGGACAGGCACAGATACGCAGTATTTT. Translated, it gives CASTMGTGTDTQYF.

The chain links TRBV7-2 to TRBJ1-5; perhaps TRBD1 as D (5 bases). The V end was cut by 5 bases, the J end by 5 bases, with 10 bases between. This CDR3 is built from 13 residues. CDR1 is SGHTA and CDR2 is FQGNSA in the germline V gene. The CDR3 bases are TGTGCCAGCAGCGTGGGACGCTATCAGCCCCAGCATTTT. This gives the protein CASSVGRYQPQHF.

This clone is medium-sized within its sample. V usage is TRBV6-2 or TRBV6-3 and J usage is TRBJ2-3; 9 bases are shared with TRBD1. Germline CDR1 MNHEY, CDR2 SVGEGT. Unmatched junction bases numbered 4, after V lost 4 bases and J lost 2 bases. This CDR3 is 15 amino acids long. The DNA of the CDR3 is TGTGCCAGCAGTTCCGGGACAGGGCACACAGATACGCAGTATTTT. This codes for CASSSGTGHTDTQYF.

The genes are TRBV4-1 and TRBJ2-2; D is uncertain. Germline V CDR1 and CDR2: MGHRA, YSYEKL. Trimming pared 5 bases from V and 4 bases from J, leaving 8 bases between. The CDR3 sequence is 13 residues long. The CDR3 here is CASSDQFTGELFF. The CDR3 DNA reads TGCGCCAGCAGCGACCAATTCACCGGGGAGCTGTTTTTT.

The CDR3 here is CASSDMDLRGYTF. The CDR3 bases are TGTGCCAGCAGCGACATGGACCTACGAGGCTACACCTTC. This chain joins TRBV28 and TRBJ1-2; D not certain. Trimming left V 6 bases short and J 8 bases short, with 16 bases between. Looked up from germline, CDR1 is MDHEN and CDR2 is SYDVKM. This CDR3 has 13 amino acids.

This chain connects TRBV7-2 to TRBJ1-5, with D tentatively TRBD1 (5 bases). Germline values: CDR1 SGHTA, CDR2 FQGNSA. This CDR3 is 15 amino acids long. The V end was cut by 5 bases, the J end by 2 bases, with 13 bases between. The CDR3 coding sequence is TGTGCCAGCAGCACCCAGGGAGAGGGCAATCAGCCCCAGCATTTT. Translating it yields CASSTQGEGNQPQHF. The full variable domain, rest sourced from reference TRBV7-2 and TRBJ1-5, is GAGVSQSPSNKVTEKGKDVELRCDPISGHTALYWYRQSLGQGLEFLIYFQGNSAPDKSGLPSDRFSAERTGGSVSTLTIQRTQQEDSAVYLCASSTQGEGNQPQHFGDGTRLSIL.